This entry is about one TCR beta chain. The data were obtained in a study of technical replicates of blood from a handful of donors. The CDR3 runs to 16 residues. Looked up from germline, CDR1 is SNHLY and CDR2 is FYNNEI. Deletions cut 9 bases from V and 0 bases from J, with 18 bases between. Libraries were prepared by immunoSEQ multiplex PCR; TCRdb keeps only in-frame clonotypes and omits some of them. The table records 84,000 or so clones, roughly 94% of them present only once. The sequenced sample consisted of T cells isolated from PBMCs. The origin of this receptor is a human donor in good health. The gene calls are TRBV2 and TRBJ1-5; unclear D gene. This CDR3 reads CASEPAGGVSNQPQHF. The CDR3 nucleotides read TGTGCCAGTGAACCCGCCGGCGGGGTTAGCAATCAGCCCCAGCATTTT.